The entry below gives a single TCR beta chain sequence along with its context. The antigen is undetermined. Only in-frame clones appear in the TCRdb table, and some are missing; sequencing was by immunoSEQ multiplex PCR. The sample lists approximately 16,000 clones, around nine tenths occurring once. From germline, CDR1 is SGHRS and CDR2 YFSETQ. The CDR3 sequence is 14 residues long. The ends were cut back, 4 bases at V and 8 bases at J, with 18 bases in the middle. The data originate from a study of graft-versus-host responses after intestinal transplantation. For the study at large: All recipients got anti-thymocyte globulin induction, then tacrolimus and steroids for roughly 3 years.

Study results and caveats: GvH clone levels peaked in circulation, and this peak was associated with early post-transplant HvG declines. High graft-versus-host to host-versus-graft T cell clonal ratios marked allografts of patients with graft-donor macrochimerism.

This clonotype was obtained from a human patient who received an intestinal transplant, so some T cells may come from the graft donor. The sequencing here drew on PBMCs, taken roughly 110 days after intestinal transplant. The genes are TRBV5-1 and TRBJ1-2; D gene unclear. The CDR3 DNA reads as TGCGCCAGCAGCCTAAGCAGTCAGATGGAGGGCTACACCTTC. The encoded protein is CASSLSSQMEGYTF.